This T cell receptor beta chain came from a study of CD8 T cells in ankylosing spondylitis. V shed 3 bases and J shed 10 bases, with 8 bases lying between them. This CDR3 region has 11 residues. From germline, CDR1 is ENHRY and CDR2 SYGVKD. This clonotype has at least ten counts. One entry per CDR3 protein, called by TCRdb with MiXCR from the 5' RACE reads. The data show around 330,000 distinct CDR3 sequences, under 14% seen once. The receptor comes from a female donor with ankylosing spondylitis or in good health (not recorded which). The material sequenced was blood, either unsorted or a sorted T cell fraction (not recorded which). The chain combines TRBV10-3 with TRBJ2-3; perhaps D is TRBD1 or TRBD2 (5 bases each). The CDR3 region has the DNA TGTGCCATCAGTGATCTGGGGGCGCAGTATTTT. Amino acids: CAISDLGAQYF.